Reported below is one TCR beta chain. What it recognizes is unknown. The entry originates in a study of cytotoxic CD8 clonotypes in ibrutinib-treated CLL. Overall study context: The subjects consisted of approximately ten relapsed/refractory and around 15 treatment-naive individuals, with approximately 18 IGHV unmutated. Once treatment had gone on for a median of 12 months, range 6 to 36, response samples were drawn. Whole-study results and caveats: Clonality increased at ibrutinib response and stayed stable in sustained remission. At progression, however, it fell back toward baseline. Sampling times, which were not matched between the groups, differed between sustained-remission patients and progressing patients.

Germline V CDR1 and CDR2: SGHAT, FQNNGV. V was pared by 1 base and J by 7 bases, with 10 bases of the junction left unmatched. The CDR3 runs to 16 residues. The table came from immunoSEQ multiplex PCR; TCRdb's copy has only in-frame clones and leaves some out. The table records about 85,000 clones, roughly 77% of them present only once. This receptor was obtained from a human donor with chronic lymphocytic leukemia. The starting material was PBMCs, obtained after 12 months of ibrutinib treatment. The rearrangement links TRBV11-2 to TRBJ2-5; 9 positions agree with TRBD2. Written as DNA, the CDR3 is TGTGCCAGCAGCTTAGGGCTCGCAGGAGCGGGGGGGACCCAGTACTTC. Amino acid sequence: CASSLGLAGAGGTQYF.